Below, one T cell receptor beta chain is given with its context. This clone's antigen is unknown. Its ends do not fully match the called genes, so a read error is possible. Whole blood was collected in K2EDTA tubes by collaborating institutions according to the institutions' own protocols. Collaborator samples were shipped for TCRbeta analysis as frozen whole blood, isolated PBMCs, or DNA extracted from either sample type. The sample originates from a study of blood T cell repertoires in COVID-19 (dated by TCRdb to the early 2020s). For the study in its entirety: Samples from collaborators originated in the United States, Italy and Spain and spanned both the acute and convalescent phases of COVID-19. Where HLA class I and class II types were available, the types were taken from metadata supplied by the sample provider, not from assay-based typing. The repertoires were released in a freely available public database intended as a resource for research on the immune response to SARS-CoV-2. Nearly every sample came with metadata listing a de-identified subject ID, COVID-19 status, age in years and sex. Subjects who had been exposed to COVID-19, were actively infected with it, or had recovered from it provided the deeply sampled blood TCRbeta repertoires that made up the dataset. The samples were drawn from the first 160 participants of the ongoing ImmuneRACE study and from 1,254 subjects provided by 6 global collaborators. The material from the prospective study consisted of cDNA or gDNA derived from T cells, B-cell-depleted T cells, or PBMCs.

CDR1 and CDR2 were assigned from the germline V gene (reference sequence) as SSHAT and FNYEAQ. The CDR3 has 13 amino acids, counting the end cysteine and phenylalanine. The CDR3 DNA has 39 bases and is translated from base 1. The paper's findings and limits, for the study overall: How much clinical and demographic metadata was included differed by source and by participant, and the metadata was provided uncurated.

The immunoSEQ Assay, a bias-controlled multiplex PCR, was used to amplify TCRbeta CDR3 regions from genomic DNA. The published analysis was carried out like this. Within the assay, amplification of reference gene primers was used to estimate how many nucleated cells each sample contained. Sequence reads were collapsed and filtered to measure the absolute abundance of every unique TCRbeta CDR3 rearrangement. For each sample, productive Simpson clonality was calculated as the square root of Simpson's diversity index across productive rearrangements. In TCRdb, the immuneACCESS table is reduced to in-frame sequences with V and J assigned. These tables do not hold every clone; where another copy was compared, an unresolved V gene accounts for under half, and the others remain unexplained. The DNA gave D and trimming, while V, J and clone size come from that table. Across this sample there are approximately 87,000 clones, with 70% to 90% seen only once. Clones ranked in the top ten supply roughly 16% of the sample.

The chain was built from TRBV7-7 and TRBJ2-3, with the D gene call left open. The sequenced sample consisted of peripheral blood. This receptor was identified in a woman of 80 years or more with acute or convalescent COVID-19. The DNA sequence is TGTGCTAGCAGCTTCAGTAGCACAGATACGCAGTATTTT. The encoded protein is CASSFSSTDTQYF. The variable domain in full, with residues beyond the CDR3 obtained from the reference TRBV7-7 and TRBJ2-3 genes, is GAGVSQSPRYKVTKRGQDVTLRCDPISSHATLYWYQQALGQGPEFLTYFNYEAQPDKSGLPSDRFSAERPEGSISTLTIQRTEQRDSAMYRCASSFSSTDTQYFGPGTRLTVL.